The T cell receptor beta chain under discussion was sequenced for a study of blood T cell repertoires in COVID-19. As for the study in general: Italy, Spain and the United States were the sources of the convalescent and acute COVID-19 samples.

Clones were read by immunoSEQ multiplex PCR, and TCRdb kept only the in-frame ones, dropping some. The data contain under 35,000 clones, about 89% of them singletons. Germline lookup yields CDR1 SGHTA and CDR2 FQGNSA. The CDR3 covers 16 residues. Trimming shortened V by 5 bases and J by 2 bases, and 17 bases separated the two germline ends. The sequenced sample consisted of peripheral blood. The chain links TRBV7-2 to TRBJ2-3; possibly TRBD2 for D (5 bases). This clonotype originated in a human donor in a cohort sampled during active COVID-19. This CDR3 is CASSAGLLGTTDTQYF. The CDR3 DNA reads as TGTGCCAGCAGCGCTGGACTCCTAGGAACCACAGATACGCAGTATTTT.